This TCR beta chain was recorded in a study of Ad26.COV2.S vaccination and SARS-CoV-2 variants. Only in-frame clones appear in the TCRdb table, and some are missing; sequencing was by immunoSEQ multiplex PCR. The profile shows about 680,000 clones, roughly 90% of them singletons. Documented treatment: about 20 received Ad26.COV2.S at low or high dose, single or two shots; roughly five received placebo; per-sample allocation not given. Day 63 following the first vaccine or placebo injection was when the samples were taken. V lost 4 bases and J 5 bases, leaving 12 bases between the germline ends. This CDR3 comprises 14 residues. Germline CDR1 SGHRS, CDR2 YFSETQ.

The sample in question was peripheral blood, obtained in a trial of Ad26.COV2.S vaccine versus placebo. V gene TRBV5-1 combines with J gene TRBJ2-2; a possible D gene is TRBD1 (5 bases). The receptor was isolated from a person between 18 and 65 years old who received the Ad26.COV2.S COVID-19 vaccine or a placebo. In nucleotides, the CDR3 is TGCGCCAGCAGCGTACGACAGACAACCGGGGAGCTGTTTTTT. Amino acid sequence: CASSVRQTTGELFF.